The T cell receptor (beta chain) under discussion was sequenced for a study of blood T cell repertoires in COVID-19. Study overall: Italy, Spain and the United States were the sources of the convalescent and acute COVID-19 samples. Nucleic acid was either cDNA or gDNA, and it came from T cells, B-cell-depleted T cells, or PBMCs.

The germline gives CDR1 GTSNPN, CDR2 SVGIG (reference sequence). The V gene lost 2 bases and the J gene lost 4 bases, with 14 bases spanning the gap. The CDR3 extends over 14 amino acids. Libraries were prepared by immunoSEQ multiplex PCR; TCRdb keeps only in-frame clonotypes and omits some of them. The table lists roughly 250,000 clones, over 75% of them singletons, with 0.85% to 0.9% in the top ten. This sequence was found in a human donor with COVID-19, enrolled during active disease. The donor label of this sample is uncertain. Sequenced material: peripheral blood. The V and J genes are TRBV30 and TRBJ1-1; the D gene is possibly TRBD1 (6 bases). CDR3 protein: CAWSRAGVSTEAFF. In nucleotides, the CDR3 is TGTGCCTGGAGTCGTGCAGGGGTCAGCACTGAAGCTTTCTTT.